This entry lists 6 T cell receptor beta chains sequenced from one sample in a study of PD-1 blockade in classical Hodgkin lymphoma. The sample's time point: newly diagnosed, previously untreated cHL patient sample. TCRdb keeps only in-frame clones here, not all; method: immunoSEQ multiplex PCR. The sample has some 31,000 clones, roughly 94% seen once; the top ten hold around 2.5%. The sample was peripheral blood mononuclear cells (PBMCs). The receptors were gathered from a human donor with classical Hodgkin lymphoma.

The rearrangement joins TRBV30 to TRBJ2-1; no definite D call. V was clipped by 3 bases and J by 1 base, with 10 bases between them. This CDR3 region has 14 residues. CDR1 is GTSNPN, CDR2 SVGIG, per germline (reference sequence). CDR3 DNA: TGTGCCTGGAGAGAGACTGTATCCTACAATGAGCAGTTCTTC. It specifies CAWRETVSYNEQFF.

The CDR3 spells CASSWSGMNTGELFF. The DNA for the CDR3 is TGCGCCAGCAGCTGGTCAGGGATGAACACCGGGGAGCTGTTTTTT. The chain is built from TRBV5-1 and TRBJ2-2, with a weak D call TRBD1 (5 bases). CDR3 length: 15 residues. Germline V gives CDR1 SGHRS, CDR2 YFSETQ. V dropped 3 bases and J dropped 1 base, with 10 bases sitting between them.

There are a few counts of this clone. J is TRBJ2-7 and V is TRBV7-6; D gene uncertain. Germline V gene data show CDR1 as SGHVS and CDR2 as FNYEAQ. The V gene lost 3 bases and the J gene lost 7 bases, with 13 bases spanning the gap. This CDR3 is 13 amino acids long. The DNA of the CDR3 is TGTGCCAGCAGCTTTAGTCTAACTACGGAGCAGTACTTC. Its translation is CASSFSLTTEQYF.

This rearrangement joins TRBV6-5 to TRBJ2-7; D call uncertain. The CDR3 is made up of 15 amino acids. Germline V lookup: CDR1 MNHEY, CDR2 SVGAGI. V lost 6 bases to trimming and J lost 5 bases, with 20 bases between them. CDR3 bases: TGTGCCAGCAGCCTGACTGGCCAACTTGTGAACGAGCAGTACTTC. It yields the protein CASSLTGQLVNEQYF.

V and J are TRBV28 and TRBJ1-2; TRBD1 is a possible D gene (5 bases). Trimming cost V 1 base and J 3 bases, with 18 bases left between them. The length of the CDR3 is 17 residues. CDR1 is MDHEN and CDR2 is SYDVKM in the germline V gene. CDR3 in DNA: TGTGCCAGCAGTTTATTACGGGACTCCAACGAGGACTATGGCTACACCTTC. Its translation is CASSLLRDSNEDYGYTF.

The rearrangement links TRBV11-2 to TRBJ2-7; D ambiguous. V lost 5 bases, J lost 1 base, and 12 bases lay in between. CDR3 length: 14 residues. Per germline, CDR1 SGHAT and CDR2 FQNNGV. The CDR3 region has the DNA TGTGCCAGCAGCCTAAGGCAAGGGTCCTACGAGCAGTACTTC. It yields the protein CASSLRQGSYEQYF.